Sequencing of this T cell receptor (beta chain) was carried out in a study of T cell responses to AZD1222 COVID-19 vaccine. Whole-study findings and limits: Repertoires were collected only later (after the peak T cell response had occurred).

This table comes from immunoSEQ multiplex PCR, and its TCRdb copy is limited to in-frame clones, with some not included. The sample lists about 170,000 clones; 70% to 90% were seen once. CDR3 size: 13 residues. Trimming stripped 1 base from V and 8 bases from J, with 11 bases between. CDR1 is SGHTA and CDR2 is FQGNSA in the germline V gene. Of note for this clone: Its target is not known.

The TCR originated in an adult who received the MenACWY meningococcal vaccine as a control. The starting material was peripheral blood, obtained 28 days after the second dose of the MenACWY control vaccine. V is TRBV7-2 and J is TRBJ1-2; weak D call: TRBD1 (5 bases). CDR3 protein: CASSLGGVGGYTF. DNA of the CDR3: TGTGCCAGCAGCTTAGGGGGGGTAGGAGGCTACACCTTC. The whole variable domain, filled in from reference TRBV7-2 and TRBJ1-2, reads GAGVSQSPSNKVTEKGKDVELRCDPISGHTALYWYRQSLGQGLEFLIYFQGNSAPDKSGLPSDRFSAERTGGSVSTLTIQRTQQEDSAVYLCASSLGGVGGYTFGSGTRLTVV.